In this sample, the clone carrying this TCR beta chain turned up once. This sample is drawn from a study of blood T cell repertoires in COVID-19. Overall study: Sites across the United States, Italy and Spain contributed samples from acute and convalescent COVID-19.

The V gene's germline CDR1 is SGHRS and CDR2 YFSETQ. Germline trimming cut 3 bases from V and 6 bases from J; bases unmatched to any gene: 7. The CDR3 has 15 residues. In the source study's methods: Reference gene primers were amplified, and this amplification served to estimate nucleated cell counts. Profiling relied on immunoSEQ multiplex PCR, and the TCRdb table lists in-frame clones only, not all of them. V and J calls and clone size are as listed in that table; D and trimming were resolved from the DNA. Of roughly 230,000 clones detected, about 90% appear once; the ten largest clones hold around 1.9%.

The source of this sequence is an older woman with COVID-19, enrolled during active disease. Source material: peripheral blood. V is TRBV5-1 and J is TRBJ1-4; 8 nucleotides align to TRBD1. The CDR3 spells CASSSQGAGDEKLFF. In DNA, the CDR3 is TGCGCCAGCAGCTCGCAGGGGGCTGGGGATGAAAAACTGTTTTTT.